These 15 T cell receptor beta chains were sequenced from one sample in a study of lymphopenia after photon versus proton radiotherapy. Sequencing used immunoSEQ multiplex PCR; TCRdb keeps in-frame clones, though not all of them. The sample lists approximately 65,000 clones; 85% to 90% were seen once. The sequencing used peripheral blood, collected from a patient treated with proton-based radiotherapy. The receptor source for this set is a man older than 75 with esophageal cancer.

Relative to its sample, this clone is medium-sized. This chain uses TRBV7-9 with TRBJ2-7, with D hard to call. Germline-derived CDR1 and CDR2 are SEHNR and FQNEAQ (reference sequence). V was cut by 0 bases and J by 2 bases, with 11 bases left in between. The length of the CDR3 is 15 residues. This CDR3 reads CASSLAGSKAYEQYF. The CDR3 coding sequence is TGTGCCAGCAGCTTAGCTGGCAGTAAAGCCTACGAGCAGTACTTC. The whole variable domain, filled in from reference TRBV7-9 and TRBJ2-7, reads DTGVSQNPRHKITKRGQNVTFRCDPISEHNRLYWYRQTLGQGPEFLTYFQNEAQLEKSRLLSDRFSAERPKGSFSTLEIQRTEQGDSAMYLCASSLAGSKAYEQYFGPGTRLTVT.

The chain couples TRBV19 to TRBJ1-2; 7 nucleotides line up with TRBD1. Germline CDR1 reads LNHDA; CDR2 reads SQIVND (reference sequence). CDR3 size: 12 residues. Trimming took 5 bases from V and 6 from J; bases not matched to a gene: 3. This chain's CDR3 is CASSVQGDGYTF. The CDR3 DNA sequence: TGTGCCAGTAGTGTCCAGGGGGATGGCTACACCTTC. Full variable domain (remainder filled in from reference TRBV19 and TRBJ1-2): DGGITQSPKYLFRKEGQNVTLSCEQNLNHDAMYWYRQDPGQGLRLIYYSQIVNDFQKGDIAEGYSVSREKKESFPLTVTSAQKNPTAFYLCASSVQGDGYTFGSGTRLTVV.

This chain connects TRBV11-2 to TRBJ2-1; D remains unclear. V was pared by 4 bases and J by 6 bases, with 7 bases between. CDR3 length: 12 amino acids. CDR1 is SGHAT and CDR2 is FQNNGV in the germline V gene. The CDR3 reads CASSSPFNEQFF. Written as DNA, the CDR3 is TGTGCCAGCAGCTCGCCATTCAATGAGCAGTTCTTC.

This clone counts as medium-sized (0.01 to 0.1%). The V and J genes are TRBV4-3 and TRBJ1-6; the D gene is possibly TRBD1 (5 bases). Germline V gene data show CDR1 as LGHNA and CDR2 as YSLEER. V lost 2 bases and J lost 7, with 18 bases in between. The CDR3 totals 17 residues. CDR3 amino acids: CASSQSPGPVLNSPLHF. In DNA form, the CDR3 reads TGCGCCAGCAGCCAATCCCCAGGGCCCGTTCTCAATTCACCCCTCCACTTT.

The CDR3 DNA follows: TGCAGCGTTGAGGGGGGTACCTACGAGCAGTACTTC. Residues: CSVEGGTYEQYF. The chain recombines TRBV29-1 with TRBJ2-7; maybe TRBD2 (6 bases). V was trimmed by 3 bases and J by 2 bases, leaving 8 bases between them. Germline loops: CDR1 SQVTM, CDR2 ANQGSEA. The CDR3 sequence is 12 residues long.

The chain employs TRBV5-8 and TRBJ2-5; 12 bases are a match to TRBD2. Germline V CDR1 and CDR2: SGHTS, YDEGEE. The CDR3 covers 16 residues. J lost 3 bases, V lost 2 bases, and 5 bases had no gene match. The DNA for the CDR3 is TGTGCCAGCAGCTTTTATGGACTAGCGGGAAAAGAGACCCAGTACTTC. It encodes CASSFYGLAGKETQYF.

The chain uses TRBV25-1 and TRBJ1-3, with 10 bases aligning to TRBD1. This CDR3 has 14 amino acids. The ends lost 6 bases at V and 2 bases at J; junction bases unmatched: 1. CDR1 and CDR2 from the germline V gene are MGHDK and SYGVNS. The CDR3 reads CASRGQGAGNTIYF. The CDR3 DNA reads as TGTGCCAGCAGAGGACAGGGGGCTGGAAACACCATATATTTT.

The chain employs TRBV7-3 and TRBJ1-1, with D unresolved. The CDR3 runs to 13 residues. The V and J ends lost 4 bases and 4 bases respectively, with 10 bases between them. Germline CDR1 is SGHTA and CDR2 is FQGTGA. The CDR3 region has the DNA TGTGCCAGCAGCTCGGACCCTTTCACTGAAGCTTTCTTT. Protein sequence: CASSSDPFTEAFF.

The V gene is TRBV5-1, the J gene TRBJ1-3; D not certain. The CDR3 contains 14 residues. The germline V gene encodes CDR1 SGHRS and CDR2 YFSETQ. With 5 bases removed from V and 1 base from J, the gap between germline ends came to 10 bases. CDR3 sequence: CASRATVSGNTIYF. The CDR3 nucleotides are TGCGCCAGCAGGGCGACGGTTTCTGGAAACACCATATATTTT.

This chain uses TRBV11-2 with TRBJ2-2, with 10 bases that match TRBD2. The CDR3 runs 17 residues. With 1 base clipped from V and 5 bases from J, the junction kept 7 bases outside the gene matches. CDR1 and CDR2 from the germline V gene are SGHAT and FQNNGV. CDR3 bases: TGTGCCAGCAGCTTAGGTCCAACGGGACTAGCGACCGGGGAGCTGTTTTTT. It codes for CASSLGPTGLATGELFF. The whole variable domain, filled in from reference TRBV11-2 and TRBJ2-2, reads EAGVAQSPRYKIIEKRQSVAFWCNPISGHATLYWYQQILGQGPKLLIQFQNNGVVDDSQLPKDRFSAERLKGVDSTLKIQPAKLEDSAVYLCASSLGPTGLATGELFFGEGSRLTVL.

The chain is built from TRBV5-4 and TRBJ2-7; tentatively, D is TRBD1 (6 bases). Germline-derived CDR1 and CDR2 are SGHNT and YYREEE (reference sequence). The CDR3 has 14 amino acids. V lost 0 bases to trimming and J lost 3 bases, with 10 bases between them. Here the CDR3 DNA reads TGTGCCAGCAGCTTGGGGGGGCTCGGCTACGAGCAGTACTTC. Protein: CASSLGGLGYEQYF.

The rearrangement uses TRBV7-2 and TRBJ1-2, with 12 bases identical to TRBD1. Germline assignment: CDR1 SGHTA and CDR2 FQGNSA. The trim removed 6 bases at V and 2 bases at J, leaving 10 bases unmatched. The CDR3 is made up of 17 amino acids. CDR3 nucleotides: TGTGCCAGCAGACCAAGGAGCGGGACAGGGGGCAACTATGGCTACACCTTC. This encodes CASRPRSGTGGNYGYTF.

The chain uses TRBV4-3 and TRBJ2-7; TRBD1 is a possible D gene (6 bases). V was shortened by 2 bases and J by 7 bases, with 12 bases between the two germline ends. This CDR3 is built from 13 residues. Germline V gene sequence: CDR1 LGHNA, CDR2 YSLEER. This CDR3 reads CASSQSRGGEQYF. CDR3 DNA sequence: TGCGCCAGCAGCCAAAGCAGGGGTGGGGAGCAGTACTTC.

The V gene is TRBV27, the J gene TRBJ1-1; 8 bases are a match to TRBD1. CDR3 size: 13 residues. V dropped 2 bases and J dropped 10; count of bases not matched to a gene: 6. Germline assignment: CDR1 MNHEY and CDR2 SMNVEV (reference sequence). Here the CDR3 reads CASSLVAGQVAFF. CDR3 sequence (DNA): TGTGCCAGCAGTTTAGTCGCGGGACAGGTAGCTTTCTTT.

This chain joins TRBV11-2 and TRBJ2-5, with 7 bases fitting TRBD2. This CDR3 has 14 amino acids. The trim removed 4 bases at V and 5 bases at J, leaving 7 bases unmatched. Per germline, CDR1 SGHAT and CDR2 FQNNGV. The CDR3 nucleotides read TGTGCCAGCAGCTCACTAGGGCGGGAGGAGACCCAGTACTTC. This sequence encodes CASSSLGREETQYF.